Presented here are 14 T cell receptor beta chains from one specimen sequenced in a study of vaccination and CD4 T cells after COVID-19. The assay that was used to sequence DNA from cultured CD4+ T cells was the Oncomine TCR Beta short-read assay. TCRdb ran MiXCR on the PCR reads and lists one entry per CDR3 protein. The sample yields about 18,000 distinct CDR3 sequences, roughly 78% seen once. Treatment: roughly ten-day PBMC culture with coronavirus spike peptide pools or control peptides (ViraFEST assay). The antigens these receptors bind are not known. Specimen: CD4+ T cells from blood, cultured in vitro, collected after SARS-CoV-2 vaccination. The receptors derive from a human donor who received a COVID-19 vaccine.

The CDR3, as DNA: TGTGCCAGCAGCTTAGCAGGGGCCTTTCGGAATTCACCCCTCCACTTT. The encoded protein is CASSLAGAFRNSPLHF. The V call is TRBV11-3, the J call TRBJ1-6; possible D gene TRBD1, 6 bases. The V gene lost 1 base and the J gene lost 7 bases, with 14 bases spanning the gap. The germline CDR1 and CDR2 sequences are SGHNT and YENEEA. The CDR3 consists of 16 residues.

V is TRBV6-5 and J is TRBJ1-5, with TRBD1 as a possible D gene (5 bases). The CDR3 totals 16 residues. Germline loops: CDR1 MNHEY, CDR2 SVGAGI. The germline V and J ends were trimmed by 0 bases and 7 bases, with 16 bases remaining between them. The CDR3 nucleotides are TGTGCCAGCAGTTACTCGATACCAGGGTCGGGACAGCCCCAGCATTTT. Its protein product is CASSYSIPGSGQPQHF.

The V and J genes are TRBV15 and TRBJ1-2; no definite D call. V was pared by 0 bases and J by 0 bases, with 8 bases between. The CDR3 is 15 residues long. Germline V CDR1 and CDR2: LNHNV, YYDKDF (reference sequence). CDR3 DNA: TGTGCCACCAGCAGAGATATGGCGGCTAACTATGGCTACACCTTC. Protein sequence: CATSRDMAANYGYTF.

The gene calls are TRBV6-1 and TRBJ2-2, with TRBD1 as a possible D gene (6 bases). Germline V gene data show CDR1 as MNHNS and CDR2 as SASEGT. The CDR3 spans 14 residues. The germline V and J ends were trimmed by 6 bases and 0 bases, with 8 bases remaining between them. The CDR3 DNA is TGTGCCAGCAGATGGACAGCGAACACCGGGGAGCTGTTTTTT. Translating gives CASRWTANTGELFF.

V usage is TRBV27 and J usage is TRBJ1-5; the D is unclear. Trimming pared 0 bases from V and 6 bases from J, leaving 3 bases between. CDR1 is MNHEY, CDR2 SMNVEV, per germline (reference sequence). The CDR3 contains 12 residues. The CDR3 DNA reads as TGTGCCAGCAGTTTATCGATTCAGCCCCAGCATTTT. It codes for CASSLSIQPQHF.

The chain links TRBV20-1 to TRBJ2-7, with D unresolved. The CDR3 totals 12 residues. The V and J ends lost 3 bases and 3 bases respectively, with 9 bases between them. Per the germline V gene, CDR1 is DFQATT and CDR2 is SNEGSKA (reference sequence). The CDR3 here is CSASPESYEQYF. The CDR3 region has the DNA TGCAGTGCTAGCCCAGAGAGCTACGAGCAGTACTTC.

The V gene is TRBV6-2 or TRBV6-3, the J gene TRBJ1-5; D gene uncertain. The germline V gene encodes CDR1 MNHEY and CDR2 SVGEGT. This CDR3 is 15 amino acids long. The V end was cut by 6 bases, the J end by 2 bases, with 14 bases between. CDR3 nucleotides: TGTGCCAGCAGCCCTAGAGGAGAGGGCAATCAGCCCCAGCATTTT. Translation gives CASSPRGEGNQPQHF.

About this clonotype: The conserved phenylalanine or tryptophan is not found at the CDR3 terminus, so this likely reflects a read error. CDR3 sequence: CASTQNAGDWTEAFL. For the CDR3, the DNA is TGTGCCAGCACTCAAAACGCCGGGGATTGGACTGAAGCTTTCCTT. This chain uses TRBV2 with TRBJ1-1; no clear D gene. The germline V gene encodes CDR1 SNHLY and CDR2 FYNNEI. V was trimmed by 7 bases and J by 5 bases, leaving 20 bases between them. The CDR3 is made up of 15 amino acids.

This clonotype has just a few counts. The rearrangement uses TRBV10-3 and TRBJ2-3, with TRBD1 matching over 10 bases. Trimming at V came to 2 bases and at J to 0 bases, leaving 5 bases not matched to a gene. Germline V lookup: CDR1 ENHRY, CDR2 SYGVKD. The CDR3 has 17 amino acids. The CDR3 spells CAISEGWTGGSTDTQYF. The DNA of the CDR3 is TGTGCCATCAGTGAGGGATGGACAGGGGGTAGCACAGATACGCAGTATTTT.

The chain recombines TRBV30 with TRBJ1-2, with D uncertain. Germline CDR1 reads GTSNPN; CDR2 reads SVGIG (reference sequence). Trimming took off 3 bases at V and 0 bases at J, with 11 bases between the two ends. The CDR3 has 14 residues. CDR3 loop: CAWRKRRTNYGYTF. CDR3 in DNA: TGTGCCTGGAGGAAAAGGCGAACTAACTATGGCTACACCTTC. Together with reference TRBV30 and TRBJ1-2, the CDR3 gives the full variable domain: SQTIHQWPATLVQPVGSPLSLECTVEGTSNPNLYWYRQAAGRGLQLLFYSVGIGQISSEVPQNLSASRPQDRQFILSSKKLLLSDSGFYLCAWRKRRTNYGYTFGSGTRLTVV.

The gene calls are TRBV24-1 and TRBJ2-2, with D tentatively TRBD2 (6 bases). Trimming left V 2 bases short and J 7 bases short, with 10 bases between. Germline CDR1 is KGHDR and CDR2 is SFDVKD. The CDR3 has 14 amino acids. CDR3 region: CATSDSAGYGELFF. The CDR3 DNA follows: TGTGCCACCAGTGATTCCGCGGGGTACGGGGAGCTGTTTTTT.

The chain recombines TRBV6-5 with TRBJ1-2, with TRBD1 as a possible D gene (5 bases). V was pared by 2 bases and J by 3 bases, with 19 bases between. From germline, CDR1 is MNHEY and CDR2 SVGAGI. The CDR3 runs 17 residues. The CDR3 spells CASSYRITTAYDYGYTF. The CDR3 DNA reads TGTGCCAGCAGTTACCGGATAACGACAGCTTACGACTATGGCTACACCTTC.

The chain is built from TRBV6-1 and TRBJ2-3; 7 bases map to TRBD2. Germline lookup yields CDR1 MNHNS and CDR2 SASEGT. Trimming removed 6 bases from V and 2 bases from J; junction bases left unmatched: 8. The CDR3 is made up of 15 amino acids. CDR3: CASSKGGAPTDTQYF. The CDR3 DNA reads as TGTGCCAGCAGCAAGGGAGGGGCCCCCACAGATACGCAGTATTTT.

The V gene is TRBV20-1, the J gene TRBJ2-7; no reliable D call. The CDR3 loop spans 13 amino acids. The V end was cut by 3 bases, the J end by 6 bases, with 15 bases between. Germline CDR1 reads DFQATT; CDR2 reads SNEGSKA (reference sequence). The CDR3, as DNA: TGCAGTGCTAGTGCGACGCATGTTGGCGAGCAGTACTTC. It is translated as CSASATHVGEQYF.